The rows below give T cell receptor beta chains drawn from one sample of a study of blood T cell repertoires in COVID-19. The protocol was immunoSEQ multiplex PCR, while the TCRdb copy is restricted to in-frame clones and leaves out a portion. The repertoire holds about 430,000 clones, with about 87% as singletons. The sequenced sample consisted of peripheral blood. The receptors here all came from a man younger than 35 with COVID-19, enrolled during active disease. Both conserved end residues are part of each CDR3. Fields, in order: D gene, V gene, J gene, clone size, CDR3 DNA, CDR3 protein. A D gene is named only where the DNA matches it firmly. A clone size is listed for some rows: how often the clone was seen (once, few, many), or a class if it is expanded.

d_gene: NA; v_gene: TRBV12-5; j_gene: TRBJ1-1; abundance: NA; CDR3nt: TGTGCTAGTGGTTTGATGGGCGAAACTGAAGCTTTCTTT; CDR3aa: CASGLMGETEAFF
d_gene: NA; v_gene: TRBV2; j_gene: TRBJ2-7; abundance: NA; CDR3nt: TGTGCCAGCAGTGAAGGGACAGACGTCTACGAGCAGTACTTC; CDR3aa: CASSEGTDVYEQYF
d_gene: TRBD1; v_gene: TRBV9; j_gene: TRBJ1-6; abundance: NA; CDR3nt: TGTGCCAGCAGCGTAGGCCCCTCCGCGACAGGGGGGGGTTCACCCCTCCACTTT; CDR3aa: CASSVGPSATGGGSPLHF
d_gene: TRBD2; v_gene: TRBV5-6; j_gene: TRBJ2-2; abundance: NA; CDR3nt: TGTGCCAGCAGCTTGACTAGCGGGGGCCCGGGCACCGGGGAGCTGTTTTTT; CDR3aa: CASSLTSGGPGTGELFF
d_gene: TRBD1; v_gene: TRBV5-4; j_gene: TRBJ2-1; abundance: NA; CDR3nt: TGTGCCAGCAGTACAGGGGGTGGTAATGAGCAGTTCTTC; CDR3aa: CASSTGGGNEQFF
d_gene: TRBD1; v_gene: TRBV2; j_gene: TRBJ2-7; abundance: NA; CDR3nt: TGTGCCATCACCCCTTCCGAGGGGGCGGCCGCCTACGAGCAGTACTTC; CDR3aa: CAITPSEGAAAYEQYF
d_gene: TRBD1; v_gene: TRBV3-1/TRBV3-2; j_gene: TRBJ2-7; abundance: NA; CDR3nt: TGTGCCAGCAGCCAAGCTACGGGACAGCTCGGCTTC; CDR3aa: CASSQATGQLGF
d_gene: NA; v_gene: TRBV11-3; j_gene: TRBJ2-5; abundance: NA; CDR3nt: TGTGCCAGCAGCTTTCGTTCGTGGCAGATCGCTCTGGGAGGGACCCAGTACTTC; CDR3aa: CASSFRSWQIALGGTQYF
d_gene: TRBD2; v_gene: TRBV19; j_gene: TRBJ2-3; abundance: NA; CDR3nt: TGTGCCAGTAGTATTCCCCCGGGACTAGCGGGTGCAGATACGCAGTATTTT; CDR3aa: CASSIPPGLAGADTQYF
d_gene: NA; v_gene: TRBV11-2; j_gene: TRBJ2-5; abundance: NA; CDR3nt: TGTGCCAGCAGCGGGGCTGTAGGGGAATGGGAGACCCAGTACTTC; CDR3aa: CASSGAVGEWETQYF
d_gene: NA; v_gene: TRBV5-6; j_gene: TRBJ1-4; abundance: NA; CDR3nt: TGTGCCAGCAGCCCGAACAGGGTTGAAAAACTGTTTTTT; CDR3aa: CASSPNRVEKLFF
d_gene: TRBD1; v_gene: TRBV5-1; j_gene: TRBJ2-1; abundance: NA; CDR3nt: TGCGCCAGCAGCTCGTTAGGGACAGGGTCCTCCTACAATGAGCAGTTCTTC; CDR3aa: CASSSLGTGSSYNEQFF
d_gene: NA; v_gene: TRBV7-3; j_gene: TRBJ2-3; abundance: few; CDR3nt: TGTGCCAGCAGCTCTAGCGTGAGCACAGATACGCAGTATTTT; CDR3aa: CASSSSVSTDTQYF
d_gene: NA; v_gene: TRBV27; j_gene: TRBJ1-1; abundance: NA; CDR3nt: TGTGCCAGCAGTTTACTTTTAAACACTGAAGCTTTCTTT; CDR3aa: CASSLLLNTEAFF
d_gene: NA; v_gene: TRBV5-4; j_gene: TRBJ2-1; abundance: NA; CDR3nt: TGTGCCAGCAGTTCGGGACACCGCTCAAGGTCGAATGAGCAGTTCTTC; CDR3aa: CASSSGHRSRSNEQFF
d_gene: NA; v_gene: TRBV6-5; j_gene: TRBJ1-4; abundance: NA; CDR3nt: TGTGCCAGCAGACGGGATACTAATGAAAAACTGTTTTTT; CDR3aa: CASRRDTNEKLFF
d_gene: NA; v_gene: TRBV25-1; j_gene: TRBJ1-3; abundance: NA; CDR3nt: TGTGCTTCCCAGTTTGGAAACACCATATATTTT; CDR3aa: CASQFGNTIYF
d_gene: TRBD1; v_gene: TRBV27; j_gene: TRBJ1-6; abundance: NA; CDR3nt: TGTGCCAGCAGATTCGGCCGGGACAGGAATTCACCCCTCCACTTT; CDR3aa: CASRFGRDRNSPLHF
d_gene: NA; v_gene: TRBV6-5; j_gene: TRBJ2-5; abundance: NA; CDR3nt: TGTGCCAGCAGTTACTCCTACTCGGAGACCCAGTACTTC; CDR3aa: CASSYSYSETQYF
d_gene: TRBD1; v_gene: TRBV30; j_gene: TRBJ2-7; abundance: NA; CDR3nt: TGTGCCTGGACTATGACAGGGGGTCACGAGCAGTACTTC; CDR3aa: CAWTMTGGHEQYF
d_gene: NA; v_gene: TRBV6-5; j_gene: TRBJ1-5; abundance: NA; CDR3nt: TGTGCCAGCAGTATAACAGCTTATAGCAATCAGCCCCAGCATTTT; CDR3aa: CASSITAYSNQPQHF
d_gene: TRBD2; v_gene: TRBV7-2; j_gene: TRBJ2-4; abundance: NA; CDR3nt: TGTGCCAGCAGCTTTAGCGGGGTACTAGCCAAAAACATTCAGTACTTC; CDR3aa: CASSFSGVLAKNIQYF
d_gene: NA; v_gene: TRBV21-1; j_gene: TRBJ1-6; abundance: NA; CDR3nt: TGTGCCAGCAGCAAAGTACCGGGTTCGAATTCACCCCTCCACTTT; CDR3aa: CASSKVPGSNSPLHF
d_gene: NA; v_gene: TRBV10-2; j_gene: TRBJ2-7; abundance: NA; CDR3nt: TGCGCCAGCAGCCGGGACTCAACCTACGAGCAGTACTTC; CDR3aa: CASSRDSTYEQYF
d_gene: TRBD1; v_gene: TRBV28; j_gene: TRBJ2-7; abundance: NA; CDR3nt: TGTGCCAGCAGTTCAGGGGGCGAAACCTACGAGCAGTACTTC; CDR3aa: CASSSGGETYEQYF
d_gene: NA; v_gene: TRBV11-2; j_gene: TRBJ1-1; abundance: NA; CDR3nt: TGTGCCAGCAGCTTATATGGGGCGGACACTGAAGCTTTCTTT; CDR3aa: CASSLYGADTEAFF
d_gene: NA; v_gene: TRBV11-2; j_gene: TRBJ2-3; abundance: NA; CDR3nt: TGTGCCAGCATGCCATCCGGAGGCCCCACAGATACGCAGTATTTT; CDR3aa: CASMPSGGPTDTQYF
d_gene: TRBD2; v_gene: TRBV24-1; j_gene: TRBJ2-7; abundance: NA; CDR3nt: TGTGCCACCAGTGATTTCTCGCGGGAGGCTGGGCAGTACTTC; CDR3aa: CATSDFSREAGQYF
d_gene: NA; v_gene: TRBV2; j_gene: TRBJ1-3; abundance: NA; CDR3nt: TGTGCCAGCCTTTCTAGTCAGGGAACGGGAAACACCATATATTTT; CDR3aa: CASLSSQGTGNTIYF
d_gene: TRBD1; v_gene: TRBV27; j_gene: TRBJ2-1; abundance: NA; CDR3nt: TGTGCCAGCAGTCCCCGGACAGGGCGTGAGCAGTTCTTC; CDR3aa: CASSPRTGREQFF
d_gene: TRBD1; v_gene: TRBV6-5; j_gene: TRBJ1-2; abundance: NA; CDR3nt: TGTGCCAGCAGACCCGGGACAGGGACTAACTATGGCTACACCTTC; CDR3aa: CASRPGTGTNYGYTF
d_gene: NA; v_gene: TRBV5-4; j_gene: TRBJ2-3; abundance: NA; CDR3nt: TGTGCCAGCAGCGTGAGAAGCGACACAGATACGCAGTATTTT; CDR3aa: CASSVRSDTDTQYF
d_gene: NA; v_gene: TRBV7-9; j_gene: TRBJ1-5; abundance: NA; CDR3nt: TGTGCCAGCAGCTTAGAATCAGGGGTCCAGCCCCAGCATTTT; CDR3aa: CASSLESGVQPQHF
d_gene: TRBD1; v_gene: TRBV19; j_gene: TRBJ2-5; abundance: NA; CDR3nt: TGTGCCAGTAGTACCCGACAGGGTGGGTGGGAGACCCAGTACTTC; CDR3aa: CASSTRQGGWETQYF